This TCR beta chain was obtained from a study of T cell responses to AZD1222 COVID-19 vaccine. Of note for this clone: Antigen unknown.

TCRdb's table, derived via immunoSEQ multiplex PCR, lists solely in-frame clones and lacks some. Here the sample spans about 82,000 clones, approximately 90% being singletons. The CDR3 loop spans 13 amino acids. Germline CDR1 MNHNY, CDR2 SVGAGI (reference sequence). V was pared by 6 bases and J by 14 bases, with 14 bases of the junction left unmatched. Study results and limitations: Spike-wide vaccine-associated CD4 TCRs dominated at 160-218 and 743-854. Most donors were white British and more were female, and clonal diversity was possibly underestimated.

Sequenced here: peripheral blood, sampled 28 days after the second AZD1222 dose. This receptor was taken from an adult who received the AZD1222 COVID-19 vaccine. The V gene is TRBV6-6, the J gene TRBJ1-1, with 8 bases that match TRBD1. The CDR3 reads CASSSGGNQGSFF. As DNA, the CDR3 is TGTGCCAGCAGCTCAGGGGGCAATCAGGGTTCCTTCTTT.